Below are 15 T cell receptor beta chains sequenced from a single sample in a study of control samples from healthy donors and cancer patients. Clones were sequenced by immunoSEQ multiplex PCR, and TCRdb holds only the in-frame ones, with some missing. The sample lists some 190,000 clones, roughly nine tenths occurring once. Sequencing was performed on blood. The receptor source for this set is a man between 25 and 39 years old in good health.

This sequence joins TRBV2 and TRBJ1-3, with 7 bases aligning to TRBD1. Germline trimming cut 4 bases from V and 0 bases from J; bases unmatched to any gene: 6. Germline V gene sequence: CDR1 SNHLY, CDR2 FYNNEI. The CDR3 is 16 amino acids. CDR3 nucleotides: TGTGCCAGCAGTGGACAGGGAGGAAACTCTGGAAACACCATATATTTT. Translating gives CASSGQGGNSGNTIYF.

Remarks on this clone: At one boundary the junction diverges from the germline segment, which might be a read error. The J gene is TRBJ2-3, the V gene TRBV19; D might be TRBD1 (6 bases). Germline lookup yields CDR1 LNHDA and CDR2 SQIVND (reference sequence). This CDR3 is 14 amino acids long. The CDR3 DNA follows: TGTGCCACTAGTGACAGGCACCTCACAGATACGCAGTATTTT. Translation gives CATSDRHLTDTQYF.

The chain uses TRBV18 and TRBJ2-6; TRBD1 might be the D (5 bases). Germline values: CDR1 KGHSH, CDR2 LQKENI. The CDR3 totals 19 residues. Trimming pared 3 bases from V and 2 bases from J, leaving 20 bases between. CDR3 sequence reads: CASSPRLGQGRAGANVLTF. The CDR3 nucleotides are TGTGCCAGCTCACCTCGACTCGGCCAGGGTCGAGCTGGGGCCAACGTCCTGACTTTC.

This chain links TRBV7-3 with TRBJ2-2; maybe TRBD2 (7 bases). V was shortened by 5 bases and J by 5 bases, with 21 bases between the two germline ends. The germline V gene encodes CDR1 SGHTA and CDR2 FQGTGA. The CDR3 spans 17 residues. The CDR3 nucleotides read TGTGCCAGCAGCCTCACCTCGAGGGGGGGGCGGACCGGGGAGCTGTTTTTT. This encodes CASSLTSRGGRTGELFF. Variable domain in full (rest from reference TRBV7-3 and TRBJ2-2): GAGVSQTPSNKVTEKGKYVELRCDPISGHTALYWYRQSLGQGPEFLIYFQGTGAADDSGLPNDRFFAVRPEGSVSTLKIQRTERGDSAVYLCASSLTSRGGRTGELFFGEGSRLTVL.

The chain employs TRBV30 and TRBJ1-6; no clear D. Germline values: CDR1 GTSNPN, CDR2 SVGIG (reference sequence). Trimming removed 0 bases at V and 8 bases at J, with 5 bases between. This CDR3 comprises 12 residues. This CDR3 reads CAWSVRYSPLHF. CDR3 nucleotides: TGTGCCTGGAGTGTACGATATTCACCCCTCCACTTT.

The chain recombines TRBV6-5 with TRBJ2-1; 12 bases are a match to TRBD2. Germline V gene data show CDR1 as MNHEY and CDR2 as SVGAGI. The CDR3 sequence is 15 residues long. J lost 5 bases, V lost 5 bases, and 4 bases had no gene match. The CDR3 nucleotides read TGTGCCAGCAGTAAGCTAGCGGGGGGGGACAATGAGCAGTTCTTC. Translation: CASSKLAGGDNEQFF.

This chain uses TRBV6-6 with TRBJ1-2; 9 bases are shared with TRBD1. V was clipped by 5 bases and J by 8 bases; unmatched bases: 12. The germline V gene encodes CDR1 MNHNY and CDR2 SVGAGI (reference sequence). The CDR3 runs to 15 residues. As DNA, the CDR3 is TGTGCCAGCAGTCCAACCGGGACAGGGTCCTCCGGCTACACCTTC. This codes for CASSPTGTGSSGYTF.

DNA of the CDR3: TGTGCCAGCTCCCCGCGACAGGGGAGGCCCCAGGATGGCTACACCTTC. Residues: CASSPRQGRPQDGYTF. The chain couples TRBV18 to TRBJ1-2; 8 bases are a match to TRBD1. The CDR3 totals 16 residues. The germline CDR1 and CDR2 sequences are KGHSH and LQKENI. The J segment lost 6 bases and the V segment lost 6 bases, leaving 15 bases of the junction unmatched.

V is TRBV5-1 and J is TRBJ1-1, with a tentative D call TRBD1 (5 bases). This CDR3 is 15 amino acids long. The germline CDR1 and CDR2 sequences are SGHRS and YFSETQ. V lost 2 bases and J 2 bases, leaving 13 bases between the germline ends. The CDR3 spells CASSLFPGPNTEAFF. The CDR3 DNA is TGCGCCAGCAGCTTATTTCCGGGGCCAAACACTGAAGCTTTCTTT.

This sequence joins TRBV5-4 and TRBJ2-1; D uncertain. This CDR3 has 13 amino acids. The germline V gene encodes CDR1 SGHNT and CDR2 YYREEE (reference sequence). V shed 4 bases and J shed 7 bases, with 12 bases lying between them. The CDR3 DNA follows: TGTGCCAGCAGCCCCAGATCCGGGAATGAGCAGTTCTTC. It translates to CASSPRSGNEQFF.

Comments on this clone: This same CDR3 is encoded by further DNA sequences in the sample. The rearrangement links TRBV2 to TRBJ1-3; D is ambiguous. This CDR3 comprises 12 residues. CDR1 is SNHLY, CDR2 FYNNEI, per germline. Trimming removed 0 bases from V and 3 bases from J, with 0 bases in between. The CDR3 DNA reads TGTGCCAGCAGTGAAGCTGGAAACACCATATATTTT. Protein product: CASSEAGNTIYF.

The chain recombines TRBV30 with TRBJ2-1; D is perhaps TRBD2 (5 bases). The CDR3 is 16 amino acids. CDR1 and CDR2 (germline): GTSNPN, SVGIG (reference sequence). Trimming removed 0 bases from V and 0 bases from J, with 12 bases in between. DNA for the CDR3: TGTGCCTGGAGTGTCGGGCGGGTTAGCTCCTACAATGAGCAGTTCTTC. This translates into CAWSVGRVSSYNEQFF.

The chain is built from TRBV2 and TRBJ1-4; possible D gene TRBD1, 6 bases. Between the trimmed V and J ends, which lost 4 bases and 7 bases, there was a span of 7 bases. This CDR3 contains 12 residues. Germline V gene sequence: CDR1 SNHLY, CDR2 FYNNEI. Here the CDR3 reads CASSVQGEKLFF. For the CDR3, the DNA is TGTGCCAGCAGTGTACAGGGTGAAAAACTGTTTTTT.

The V and J genes are TRBV6-4 and TRBJ1-3, with a weak D call TRBD1 (5 bases). The CDR3 loop spans 14 amino acids. CDR1 is MRHNA and CDR2 is SNTAGT in the germline V gene. V was shortened by 9 bases and J by 7 bases, with 19 bases between the two germline ends. CDR3 nucleotides: TGTGCCAGGGGGGTCACTCGGTTTGGGAACACCATATATTTT. This encodes CARGVTRFGNTIYF.

The J gene is TRBJ2-7, the V gene TRBV6-5, with 11 bases matching TRBD1. Germline V gives CDR1 MNHEY, CDR2 SVGAGI. Unmatched junction bases numbered 5, after V lost 7 bases and J lost 3 bases. The CDR3 totals 14 residues. The CDR3 DNA follows: TGTGCCAGCAATCCGGGGACAGGGGGCTACGAGCAGTACTTC. It codes for CASNPGTGGYEQYF.